This T cell receptor beta chain was captured by sequencing in a study of T-cell reconstitution after alpha-beta-depleted transplantation in children. The CDR3 runs to 15 residues. The ends lost 4 bases at V and 7 bases at J; junction bases unmatched: 8. General study results and limits: Roughly two months post-transplant, alpha-beta T cells reportedly originated from several hundred graft clones that had expanded. Some patients' high day-60 TCRbeta diversity was traced to surviving recipient T cells and thymic progenitors. Fresh T-cell production supplied most of the T-cell counts and diversity seen one year after transplant.

This clonotype was recorded at least ten times. Its antigen is undetermined. TCRbeta library construction was performed incorporating unique molecular identifiers. MiXCR, applied by TCRdb to the PCR reads, yields one record per CDR3 protein. The sample carries hundreds of thousands of distinct CDR3 sequences, about 12% recorded once. The V and J genes are TRBV12-3 or TRBV12-4 and TRBJ1-5; TRBD1 matches 9 bases. The receptor was derived from a girl aged 2-10 years with congenital amegakaryocytic thrombocytopenia, due to receive a stem cell transplant. Sequences were derived from PBMCs, sampled before TCRalphabeta/CD19-depleted stem cell transplant. The CDR3 here is CASSSGTGTRQPQHF. DNA of the CDR3: TGTGCCAGCAGTTCAGGGACAGGGACTAGACAGCCCCAGCATTTT.